This T cell receptor (beta chain) was identified during a study of Graves' ophthalmopathy and Graves' hyperthyroidism. Study information: Peripheral blood sampling occurred at initial diagnosis, before any treatment. Study-level findings and limits: Sensitivity reached more than 70% and specificity approximately 72% when the model predicted ophthalmopathy progression.

In the case of this clonotype: The antigen is undetermined.

The ends lost 3 bases at V and 7 bases at J; junction bases unmatched: 8. The V gene's germline CDR1 is SGHAT and CDR2 FQNNGV. The CDR3 totals 14 residues. Amplification of the TCR beta CDR3 regions used RNA transcripts (as template). Investigators did first-round RT-PCR with HTBI primers, then second-round multiplex PCR. MiXCR was run by TCRdb on the multiplex PCR reads, yielding one entry per CDR3 protein. The table has under 200,000 distinct CDR3 sequences, less than 45% seen once. Diagnostic conclusions were grounded in clinical symptoms, serum thyroxine, TRAb, thyroid ultrasound and orbital computed tomography. PBMCs were density-gradient isolated from around 9.2 ml fresh blood.

The V call is TRBV11-2, the J call TRBJ2-5; 7 nucleotides agree with TRBD1. The specimen was peripheral blood. This receptor was taken from a woman aged 40 to 49 with Graves' ophthalmopathy. The chain's CDR3 is CASSFRTGSWTQYF. CDR3 sequence (DNA): TGTGCCAGCAGCTTCCGGACAGGCTCGTGGACCCAGTACTTC.